Below, one TCR beta chain is given with its context. This clone appeared a few times. It lacks a known antigen. Within one base of it there is no much larger clone, and no base qualities were kept. The sample originates from a study of cytomegalovirus exposure and HLA in healthy donors (dated by TCRdb to the late 2010s). Regarding the study in general: In an earlier analysis of around 540 of the donors, about 260 Gb of sequence data and 120 million or so unique TCR beta sequences from 150 million to 200 million T cells were reported. Both class I and class II loci were covered by HLA typing, at four-digit resolution. An earlier analysis of approximately 630 of the donors applied high-throughput TCR beta sequencing to assess whether each TCR beta V gene segment acted as functional or pseudogenic. A later analysis re-examined previously published TCR beta repertoires from around 670 donors and added high-resolution HLA genotyping to investigate patterns of TCR occurrence. All discovery cohort repertoires had been generated on a single sequencing platform. The study profiled the T cell repertoires of 666 subjects by immunosequencing and related them to cytomegalovirus serostatus. To predict cytomegalovirus infection status, the study brought together high-throughput TCR immunosequencing, statistical association of individual TCRs with disease status, and machine learning. On average, roughly 200,000 unique TCR beta nucleotide sequences were sequenced per donor among 300 to 500 genotyped donors of the cohort, with about 19% of those sequences being non-productive. The genetic ancestry cluster associated with self-reported Caucasian donors included approximately 85% of the approximately 400 genotyped donors. A later genetic analysis took genome-wide SNP genotypes for about 55% of the 666 donors and used that subset as a discovery cohort. About 5 DR-DQ haplotypes were handled as single units for association and clustering, since linkage in the cohort was strong. Donor age, sex, ethnicity and CMV serostatus were collected together with the repertoire data. The study aimed to test whether signatures of past pathogen exposure could be identified by cataloging public T cell receptors. The later analysis used no new phenotypic data to find candidate immune exposures, relying instead on TCR beta sequences and their occurrence across donors. Typing coverage differed by locus: A, B, C, DRB1 and DQB1 were typed in roughly 620-630 donors, DQA1 in about 500, DPA1 in over 600, and DPB1 in 472. An early release that covered more than 550 HLA-typed donors contained approximately 300 gigabases of sequencing data and around 85 million unique TCR sequences. In addition to the first cohort of several hundred subjects, a separate validation cohort of 120 different subjects was used. What the work shows at the level of the full study, not this receptor alone: In vitro tests confirmed that a few of the cytomegalovirus-associated TCR beta chains recognize cytomegalovirus antigens. A later analysis reported that several top co-occurrence clusters appeared linked to parvovirus B19, influenza, CMV and Epstein-Barr virus. Across donors, most TCR sequences were observed very rarely, whereas some public TCRs were present in many individuals. A further reported finding was that TCR beta sequences accurately predicted the HLA-A and HLA-B alleles for most subjects in the first cohort. The authors suggested that the approach could potentially be generalized to other disease states and immunological phenotypes. HLA typing was unavailable for some donors at each locus, so association tests used only the typed subset. When HLA alleles, especially DR and DQ, strongly co-occurred, TCR associations were difficult to assign to individual alleles. According to a later genetic analysis, donors in an Asian-associated ancestry cluster had fewer N-insertions in productive TCRs than the approximately 700-donor mean. In a later genetic analysis, a missense DCLRE1C variant was associated with V-gene and J-gene trimming of TCR beta chains, and the association was replicated in an independent cohort. A later analysis found that HLA-associated TCR beta chains were more clonally expanded and had lower generation probabilities than equally common non-associated chains. A later analysis found that most CMV-associated TCR beta chains appeared HLA-restricted, with HLA associations seemingly driven largely by CMV exposure. Seventeen rarely observed V segments, including chromosome 9 orphons, were excluded from the earlier analysis of approximately 500 of the donors because counts were too low. The presence/absence analyses assumed that sequencing depth was roughly uniform across donors, and that assumption may not be true. In this cohort, only TCR beta chains were sequenced, and detectable features were limited by the absence of alpha or paired-chain data. A group of highly shared sequence variants was considered likely to be a technical artifact of the sequencing pipeline. Because the 87-base-pair reads could not distinguish some IMGT-functional V segments, including TRBV6-2 and TRBV6-3, those segments were excluded. In an earlier analysis of approximately 590 of the donors, most TCR beta V segments appeared in productive rearrangements about 90% or about 30% of the time, broadly matching IMGT annotations. In both the original and validation cohorts, the classifier was reported to diagnose cytomegalovirus status with high specificity and sensitivity. Linkage disequilibrium might explain the correlated functional status among segregating V segments, but an unknown experimental factor could not be excluded. In a later analysis, more than 15,000 TCR beta sequences were associated with specific HLA alleles at a false discovery rate of 0.05. In the study, roughly 160 TCR beta chains were listed as associated with cytomegalovirus. A later analysis found that TCR association rates varied across HLA loci, with DRB1 alleles showing the most associated TCRs and HLA-C alleles the fewest. The only immune exposure information available for the cohort was CMV serostatus.

Library method: the immunoSEQ multiplex PCR assay. For the multiplex PCR, a mixture combining 60 forward primers for TCR Vbeta segments and 13 reverse primers for TCR Jbeta segments was used. A multiplex PCR assay on genomic DNA amplified the CDR3 region of rearranged TCR beta genes. Amplified TCR beta libraries were sequenced as 87-base-pair reads on the Illumina HiSeq System. The study's processing was this. In a later analysis, roughly 80 million unique TCR beta chains were counted across the roughly 670 repertoires, and approximately 11 million of these chains were shared by at least two donors. To remove PCR and sequencing errors, raw reads were error-corrected and collapsed into unique sequences using a nearest-neighbor algorithm that merged closely related sequences. To assign V, D and J gene segments, CDR3 sequences were aligned to IMGT reference sequences. For a sequence to be retained, a match of at least six nucleotides was required to both a V gene segment and a J gene segment. Rearrangements were called productive when the CDR3 lacked stop codons and stayed in frame with V and J; all others were non-productive. Following IMGT convention, CDR3 was defined as the stretch from the second conserved V-encoded cysteine to the conserved J-encoded phenylalanine. In an earlier analysis of around 570 of the donors, sequences lacking an unambiguous match to a single V gene segment were excluded. In an earlier analysis of some 590 of the donors, a V segment was called functional when productive rearrangements were above 56.7%, and segregating when the standard deviation between donors exceeded 5%. A statistical classification framework was built to diagnose cytomegalovirus status from the catalog of TCR beta chain sequences. V and J gene assignment, in a later analysis, came from comparing TCR nucleotide sequences with IMGT/GENE-DB human TR gene sequences. In a later analysis, CDR3 sequences and most-parsimonious VDJ recombination scenarios were assigned using the TCRdist pipeline. In a later analysis, each TCR beta chain was defined by its CDR3 amino acid sequence together with its V-gene family, and reads lacking a unique V-gene family were excluded. A later analysis removed several hundred highly shared, low-generation-probability nucleotide sequences to deal with suspected cross-contamination and a sequencing artifact. In a later analysis, a clonal expansion index for each public chain was calculated from normalized within-repertoire ranks of inferred template counts. In a later analysis, generation probabilities were computed using a VDJ recombination model fitted to out-of-frame rearrangements, and the results were checked against IGoR. Hypergeometric tests were used in a later analysis to score TCR-TCR, TCR-HLA and TCR-CMV co-occurrence, with a repertoire-size bias correction applied to the TCR pairs. To estimate false discovery rates, a later analysis permuted the HLA or CMV assignments 20 times. In a later analysis, co-occurring TCRs were grouped with DBSCAN, and TCRdist sequence similarity was added when clustering was performed within HLA-allele-positive subsets. Repertoires with fewer than 30,000 or more than 120,000 public chains, plus five repertoires with anomalous nucleotide sharing, were excluded from co-occurrence clustering. TCRdb provides this immuneACCESS table in a form limited to in-frame rearrangements. Some clones are lacking; in checked studies, under half of them reflect an unresolved V gene, and why the rest are absent is not known. V, J and clone size derive from that table, while D and trimming were established from the DNA sequence. The sample table records 95,000 to 150,000 clones; under 85% of these occur just once. The ten most abundant clones make up around 13% of the sample.

The germline V gene specifies SGHVS as CDR1 and FQNEAQ as CDR2. V is clipped by 1 base and J by 0 bases, and the sequence between their germline boundaries is 6 bases long. Reading from cysteine to phenylalanine, the CDR3 counts 14 amino acids. Only the CDR3 region is kept as DNA, spanning 42 bases read in frame from base 1. The cohort was made up of 650 to 700 healthy bone marrow donors. Cohort members were all nominally healthy when sampled, although unrecorded immune exposures were likely present. The donor was CMV seropositive and was included in the group of 250 to 300 seropositive cohort members. Every donor gave a peripheral blood sample, and the peripheral blood mononuclear cells from that sample were used for TCR beta sequencing. Genomic DNA extraction from the blood cell samples was performed with the Qiagen DNeasy Blood Extraction Kit.

The specimen was PBMCs. The V and J segments used are TRBV7-8 and TRBJ1-2, and perhaps TRBD1 as D gene, on 6 matching bases. The TCR comes from a woman in her thirties or forties in good health and CMV-seropositive. In nucleotide form, the sequence is TGTGCCAGCAGCTTAGGGACAGCTAACTATGGCTACACCTTC. This sequence encodes CASSLGTANYGYTF. The CDR3, completed at both ends by the reference TRBV7-8 and TRBJ1-2 genes, gives the full variable domain GAGVSQSPRYKVAKRGQDVALRCDPISGHVSLFWYQQALGQGPEFLTYFQNEAQLDKSGLPSDRFFAERPEGSVSTLKIQRTQQEDSAVYLCASSLGTANYGYTFGSGTRLTVV.